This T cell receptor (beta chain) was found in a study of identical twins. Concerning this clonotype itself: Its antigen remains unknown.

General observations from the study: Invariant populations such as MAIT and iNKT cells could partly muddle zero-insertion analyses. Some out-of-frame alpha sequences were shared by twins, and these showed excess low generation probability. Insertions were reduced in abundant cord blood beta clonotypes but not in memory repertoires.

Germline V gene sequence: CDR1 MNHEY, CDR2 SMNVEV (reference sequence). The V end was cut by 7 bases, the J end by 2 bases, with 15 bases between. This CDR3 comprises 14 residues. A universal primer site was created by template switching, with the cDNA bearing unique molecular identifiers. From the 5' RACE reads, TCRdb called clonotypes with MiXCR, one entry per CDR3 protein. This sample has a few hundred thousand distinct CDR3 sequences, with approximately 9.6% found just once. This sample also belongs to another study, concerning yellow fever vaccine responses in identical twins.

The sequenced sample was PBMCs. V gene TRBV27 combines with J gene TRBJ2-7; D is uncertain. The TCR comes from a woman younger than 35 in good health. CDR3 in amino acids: CASKRALVAYEQYF. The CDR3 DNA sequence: TGTGCCAGCAAAAGGGCGCTAGTGGCCTACGAGCAGTACTTC.